The clone carrying this T cell receptor (beta chain) appeared a single time. What it binds is not known. This entry is derived from a study of T cell responses to AZD1222 COVID-19 vaccine. Findings and limits, study-wide: Females outnumbered males among donors, who were mostly white British; clonal diversity was possibly underestimated. Spike-specific TCR breadth and depth grew following two AZD1222 doses. Spike regions recognized by vaccine-associated CD4 TCRs spanned the protein, led by 160-218 and 743-854. Repertoire sampling occurred only after the peak T cell response.

The table came from immunoSEQ multiplex PCR; TCRdb's copy has only in-frame clones and leaves some out. The sample has tens of thousands of clones, roughly 90% seen once; the top ten hold 24%. In germline, CDR1 is SGHDT, CDR2 YYEEEE. Trimming cost V 4 bases and J 3 bases; bases outside gene matches: 7. CDR3 length: 16 residues. The clonotype was recovered from an adult in good health. Specimen: peripheral blood, collected on day 0 of AZD1222 vaccination. The chain carries TRBV5-6 and TRBJ1-6, with 7 bases aligning to TRBD1. The CDR3 bases are TGTGCCAGCAGCCTCACGGGACAGAGCTATAATTCACCCCTCCACTTT. Translating gives CASSLTGQSYNSPLHF.